Listed below are T cell receptor beta chains from one sample, sequenced in a study of T cells in Graves' hyperthyroidism and ophthalmopathy. MiXCR was run by TCRdb on the multiplex PCR reads, yielding one entry per CDR3 protein. Counted here are a few hundred thousand distinct CDR3 sequences, roughly a sixth occurring once; the ten biggest clones make up roughly 3.5%. The sequenced sample was blood. The receptors here all came from a woman between 40 and 55 years old with Graves' ophthalmopathy. CDR3s leave out the opening cysteine and the closing phenylalanine or tryptophan.

>TRBJ2-3|TRBV6-9|11
ASSWNRDYPRY
>TRBJ1-3|TRBV28|14
ASSQHGLGFGNTIY
>TRBJ2-1|TRBV3-1|14
ASSNHRDRLVNEQF
>TRBJ1-1|TRBV11-2|13
ASSLRAALRGEAF
>TRBJ1-5|TRBV6-1|13
ASSSQGHLRQPQH
>TRBJ2-3|TRBV7-2|15
ASSLDGAGRGGDTQY
>TRBJ2-2|TRBV10-3|14
AITSNQATNTGELF
>TRBJ2-3|TRBV28|11
ASSLLFPDTQY
>TRBJ2-1|TRBV11-2|15
ASSLITSGRRYNEQF
>TRBJ2-3|TRBV7-3|11
ASSKGETDTQY
>TRBJ1-6|TRBV5-6|12
ASSAGQSNSPLH
>TRBJ2-1|TRBV12-3/TRBV12-4|11
ASSPNQHNEQF
>TRBJ1-1|TRBV11-2|13
ASSLILAGNTEAF
>TRBJ2-7|TRBV6-1|12
ASHAGGKPYEQY
>TRBJ1-3|TRBV28|12
ASRLGVPGNTIY
>TRBJ2-1|TRBV4-2|15
ASSQGGGWQVGNEQF
>TRBJ1-6|TRBV20-1|13
SAREGQGVNSPLH